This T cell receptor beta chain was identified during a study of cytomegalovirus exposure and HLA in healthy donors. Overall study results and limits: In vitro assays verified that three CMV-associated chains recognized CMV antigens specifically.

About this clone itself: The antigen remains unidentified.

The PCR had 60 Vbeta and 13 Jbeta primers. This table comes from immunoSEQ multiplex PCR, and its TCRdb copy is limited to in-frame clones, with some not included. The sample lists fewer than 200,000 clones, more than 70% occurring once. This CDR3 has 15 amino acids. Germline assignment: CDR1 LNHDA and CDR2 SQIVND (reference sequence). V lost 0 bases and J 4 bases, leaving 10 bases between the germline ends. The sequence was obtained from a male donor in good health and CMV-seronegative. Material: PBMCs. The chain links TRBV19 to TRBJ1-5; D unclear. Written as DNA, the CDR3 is TGTGCCAGTAGTATAGAGGGCAGAACAAATCAGCCCCAGCATTTT. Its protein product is CASSIEGRTNQPQHF.